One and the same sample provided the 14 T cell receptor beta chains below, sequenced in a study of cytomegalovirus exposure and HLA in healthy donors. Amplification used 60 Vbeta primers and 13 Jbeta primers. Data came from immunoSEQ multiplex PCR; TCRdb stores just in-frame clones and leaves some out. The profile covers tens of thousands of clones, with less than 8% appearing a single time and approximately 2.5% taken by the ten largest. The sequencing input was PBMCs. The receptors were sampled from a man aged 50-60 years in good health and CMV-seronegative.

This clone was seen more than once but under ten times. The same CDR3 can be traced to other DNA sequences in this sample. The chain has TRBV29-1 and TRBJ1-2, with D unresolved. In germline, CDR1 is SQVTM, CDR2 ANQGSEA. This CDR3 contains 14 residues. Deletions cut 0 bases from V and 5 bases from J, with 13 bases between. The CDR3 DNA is TGCAGCGTTGAAGATTTGGGTCGGGGATATGGCTACACCTTC. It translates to CSVEDLGRGYGYTF. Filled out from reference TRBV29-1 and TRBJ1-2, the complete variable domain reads SAVISQKPSRDICQRGTSLTIQCQVDSQVTMMFWYRQQPGQSLTLIATANQGSEATYESGFVIDKFPISRPNLTFSTLTVSNMSPEDSSIYLCSVEDLGRGYGYTFGSGTRLTVV.

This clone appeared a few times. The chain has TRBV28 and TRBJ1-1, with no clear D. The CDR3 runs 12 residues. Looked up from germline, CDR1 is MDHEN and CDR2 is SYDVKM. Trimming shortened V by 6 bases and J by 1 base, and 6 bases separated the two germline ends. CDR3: CASRYRNTEAFF. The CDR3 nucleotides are TGTGCCAGCAGGTATAGGAACACTGAAGCTTTCTTT.

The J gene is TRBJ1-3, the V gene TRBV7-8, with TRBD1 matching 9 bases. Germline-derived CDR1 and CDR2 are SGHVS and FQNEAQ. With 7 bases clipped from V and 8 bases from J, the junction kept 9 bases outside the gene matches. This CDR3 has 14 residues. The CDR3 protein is CASTTGTGPYTIYF. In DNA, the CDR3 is TGTGCCAGCACGACAGGGACAGGGCCTTACACCATATATTTT.

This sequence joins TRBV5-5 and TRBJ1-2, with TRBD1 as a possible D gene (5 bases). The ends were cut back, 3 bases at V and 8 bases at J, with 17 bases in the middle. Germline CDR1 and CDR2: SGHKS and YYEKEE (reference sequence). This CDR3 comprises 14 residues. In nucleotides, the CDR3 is TGTGCCAGCAGCTGGGGCGGAATATTGGAAGGCTACACCTTC. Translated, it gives CASSWGGILEGYTF. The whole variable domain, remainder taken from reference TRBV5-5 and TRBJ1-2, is DAGVTQSPTHLIKTRGQQVTLRCSPISGHKSVSWYQQVLGQGPQFIFQYYEKEERGRGNFPDRFSARQFPNYSSELNVNALLLGDSALYLCASSWGGILEGYTFGSGTRLTVV.

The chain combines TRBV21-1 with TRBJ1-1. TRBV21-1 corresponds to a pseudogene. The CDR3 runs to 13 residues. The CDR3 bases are TGTGCCAGCAGCCAAGGGTGGGGGGCTGAAGCTTTCTTT. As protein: CASSQGWGAEAFF.

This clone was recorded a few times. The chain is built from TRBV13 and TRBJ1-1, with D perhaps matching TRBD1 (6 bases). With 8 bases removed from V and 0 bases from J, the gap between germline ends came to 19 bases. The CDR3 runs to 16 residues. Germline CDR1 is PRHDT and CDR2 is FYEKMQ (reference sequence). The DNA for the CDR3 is TGTGCCAGCGCGGGGCAGGCGGGGGCGGTGAACACTGAAGCTTTCTTT. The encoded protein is CASAGQAGAVNTEAFF.

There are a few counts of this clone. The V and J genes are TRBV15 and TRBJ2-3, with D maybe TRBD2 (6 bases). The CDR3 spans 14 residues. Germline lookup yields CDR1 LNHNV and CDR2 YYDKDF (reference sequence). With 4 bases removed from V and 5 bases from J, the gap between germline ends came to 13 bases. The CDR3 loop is CATSKSWDLDTQYF. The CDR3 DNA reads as TGTGCCACCAGCAAATCTTGGGACTTAGATACGCAGTATTTT. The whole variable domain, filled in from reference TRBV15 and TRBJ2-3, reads DAMVIQNPRYQVTQFGKPVTLSCSQTLNHNVMYWYQQKSSQAPKLLFHYYDKDFNNEADTPDNFQSRRPNTSFCFLDIRSPGLGDTAMYLCATSKSWDLDTQYFGPGTRLTVL.

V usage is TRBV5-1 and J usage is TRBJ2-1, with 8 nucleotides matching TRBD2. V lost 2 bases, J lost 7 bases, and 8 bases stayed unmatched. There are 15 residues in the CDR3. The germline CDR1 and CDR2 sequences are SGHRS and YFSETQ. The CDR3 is CASSFGLAGRNEQFF. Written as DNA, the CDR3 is TGCGCCAGCAGCTTTGGGCTAGCGGGTAGGAATGAGCAGTTCTTC.

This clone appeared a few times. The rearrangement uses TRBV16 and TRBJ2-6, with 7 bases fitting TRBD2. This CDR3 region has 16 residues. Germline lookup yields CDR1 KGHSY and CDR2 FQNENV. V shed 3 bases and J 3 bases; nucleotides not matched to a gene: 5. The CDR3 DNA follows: TGTGCCAGCAGCCAGATAGCGGGCTTTGGGGCCAACGTCCTGACTTTC. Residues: CASSQIAGFGANVLTF.

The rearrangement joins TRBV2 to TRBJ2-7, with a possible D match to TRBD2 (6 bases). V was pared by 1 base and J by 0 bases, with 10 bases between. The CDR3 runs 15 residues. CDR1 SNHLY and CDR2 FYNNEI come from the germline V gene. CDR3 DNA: TGTGCCAGCAGTGAAGTTTGGCGGGACTCCTACGAGCAGTACTTC. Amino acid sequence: CASSEVWRDSYEQYF.

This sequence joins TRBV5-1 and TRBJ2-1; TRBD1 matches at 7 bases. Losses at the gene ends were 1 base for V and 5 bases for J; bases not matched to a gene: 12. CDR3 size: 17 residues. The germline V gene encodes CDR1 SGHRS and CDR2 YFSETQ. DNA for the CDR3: TGCGCCAGCAGCTTGTTCGATAAACGGGACAGCAACAATGAGCAGTTCTTC. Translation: CASSLFDKRDSNNEQFF.

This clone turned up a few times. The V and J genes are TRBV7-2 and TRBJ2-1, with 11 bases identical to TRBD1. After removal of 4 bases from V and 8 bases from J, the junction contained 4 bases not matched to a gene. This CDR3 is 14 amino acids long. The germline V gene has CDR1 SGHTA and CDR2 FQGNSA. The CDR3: CASSYGQGAYEQFF. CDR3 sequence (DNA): TGTGCCAGCAGCTACGGACAGGGGGCCTATGAGCAGTTCTTC. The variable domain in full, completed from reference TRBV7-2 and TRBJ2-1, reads GAGVSQSPSNKVTEKGKDVELRCDPISGHTALYWYRQSLGQGLEFLIYFQGNSAPDKSGLPSDRFSAERTGGSVSTLTIQRTQQEDSAVYLCASSYGQGAYEQFFGPGTRLTVL.

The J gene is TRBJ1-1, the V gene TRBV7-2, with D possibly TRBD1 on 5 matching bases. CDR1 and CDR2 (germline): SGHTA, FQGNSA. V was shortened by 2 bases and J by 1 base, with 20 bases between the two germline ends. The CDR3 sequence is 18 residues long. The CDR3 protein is CASSLRGGGRGGNTEAFF. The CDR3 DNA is TGTGCCAGCAGCTTAAGGGGCGGAGGGAGGGGCGGGAACACTGAAGCTTTCTTT.

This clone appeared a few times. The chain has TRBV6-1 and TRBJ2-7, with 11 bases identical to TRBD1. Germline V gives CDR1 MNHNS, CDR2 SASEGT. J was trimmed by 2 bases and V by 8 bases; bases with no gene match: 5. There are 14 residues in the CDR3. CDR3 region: CASPPGQGAYEQYF. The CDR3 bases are TGTGCCAGCCCGCCGGGACAGGGGGCCTACGAGCAGTACTTC.